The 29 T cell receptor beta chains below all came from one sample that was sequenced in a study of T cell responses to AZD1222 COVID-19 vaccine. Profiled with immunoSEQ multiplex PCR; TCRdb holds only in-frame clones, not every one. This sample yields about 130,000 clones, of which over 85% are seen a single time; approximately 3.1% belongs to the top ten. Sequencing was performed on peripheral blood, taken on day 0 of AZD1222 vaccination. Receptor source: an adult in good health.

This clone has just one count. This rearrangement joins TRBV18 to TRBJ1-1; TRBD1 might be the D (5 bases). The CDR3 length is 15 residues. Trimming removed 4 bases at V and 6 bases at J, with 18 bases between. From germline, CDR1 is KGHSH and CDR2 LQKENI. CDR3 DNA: TGTGCCAGCTCACAAGAGACGGGGGTAAGGTCTGAAGCTTTCTTT. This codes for CASSQETGVRSEAFF.

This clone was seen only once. The CDR3 is CASSLSGGLSGYTF. The CDR3 DNA reads as TGTGCCAGCAGTTTATCGGGGGGGTTGAGTGGCTACACCTTC. The genes are TRBV27 and TRBJ1-2; D may be TRBD1 (5 bases). There are 14 residues in the CDR3. V was pared by 0 bases and J by 7 bases, with 12 bases between. The germline V gene encodes CDR1 MNHEY and CDR2 SMNVEV (reference sequence).

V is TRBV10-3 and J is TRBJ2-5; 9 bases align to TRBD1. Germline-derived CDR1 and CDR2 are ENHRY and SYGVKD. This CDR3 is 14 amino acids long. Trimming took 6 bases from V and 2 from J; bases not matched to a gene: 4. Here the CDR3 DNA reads TGTGCCATCAGCCGGGACAGGGCTCAAGAGACCCAGTACTTC. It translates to CAISRDRAQETQYF.

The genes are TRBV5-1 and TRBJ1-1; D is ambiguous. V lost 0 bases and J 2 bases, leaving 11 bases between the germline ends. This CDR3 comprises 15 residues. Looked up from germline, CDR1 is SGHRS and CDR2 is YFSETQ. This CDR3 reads CASSLVGYVNTEAFF. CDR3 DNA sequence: TGCGCCAGCAGCTTGGTAGGCTATGTTAACACTGAAGCTTTCTTT.

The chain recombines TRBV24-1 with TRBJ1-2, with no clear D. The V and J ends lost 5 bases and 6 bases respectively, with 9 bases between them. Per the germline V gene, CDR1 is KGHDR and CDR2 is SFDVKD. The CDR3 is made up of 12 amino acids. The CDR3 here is CATSASRDGYTF. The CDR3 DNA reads TGTGCCACCAGTGCTTCCCGGGATGGCTACACCTTC.

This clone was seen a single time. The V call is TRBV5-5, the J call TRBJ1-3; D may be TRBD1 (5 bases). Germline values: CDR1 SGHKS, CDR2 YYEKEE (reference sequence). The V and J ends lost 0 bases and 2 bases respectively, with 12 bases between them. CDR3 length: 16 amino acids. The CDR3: CASSLGFGAAGNTIYF. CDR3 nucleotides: TGTGCCAGCAGCTTGGGTTTCGGGGCTGCTGGAAACACCATATATTTT.

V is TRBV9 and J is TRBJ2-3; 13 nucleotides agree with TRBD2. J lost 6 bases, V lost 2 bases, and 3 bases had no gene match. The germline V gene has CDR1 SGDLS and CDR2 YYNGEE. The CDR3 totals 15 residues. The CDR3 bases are TGTGCCAGCAGCGTCACTAGCGGGAGGGGCGATACGCAGTATTTT. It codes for CASSVTSGRGDTQYF. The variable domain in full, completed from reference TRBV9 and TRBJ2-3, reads DSGVTQTPKHLITATGQRVTLRCSPRSGDLSVYWYQQSLDQGLQFLIQYYNGEERAKGNILERFSAQQFPDLHSELNLSSLELGDSALYFCASSVTSGRGDTQYFGPGTRLTVL.

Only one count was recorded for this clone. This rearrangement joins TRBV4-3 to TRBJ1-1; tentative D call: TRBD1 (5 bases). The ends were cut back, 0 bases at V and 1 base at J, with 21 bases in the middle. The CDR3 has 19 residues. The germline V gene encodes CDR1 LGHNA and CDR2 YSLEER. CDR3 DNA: TGCGCCAGCAGCCAAGACTCAATAATATCGGGGGTAGGGAACACTGAAGCTTTCTTT. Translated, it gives CASSQDSIISGVGNTEAFF.

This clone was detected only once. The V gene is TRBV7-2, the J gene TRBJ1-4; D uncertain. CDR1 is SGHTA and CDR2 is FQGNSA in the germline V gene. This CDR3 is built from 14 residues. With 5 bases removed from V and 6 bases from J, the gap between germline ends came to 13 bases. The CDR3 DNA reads TGTGCCAGCAGCCCCGGCTACACCTATGAAAAACTGTTTTTT. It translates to CASSPGYTYEKLFF.

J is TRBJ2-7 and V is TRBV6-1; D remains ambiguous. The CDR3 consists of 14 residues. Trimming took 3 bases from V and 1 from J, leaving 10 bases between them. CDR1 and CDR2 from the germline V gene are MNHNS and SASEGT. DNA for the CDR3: TGTGCCAGCAGTGAGATGGACCGATCCTACGAGCAGTACTTC. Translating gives CASSEMDRSYEQYF.

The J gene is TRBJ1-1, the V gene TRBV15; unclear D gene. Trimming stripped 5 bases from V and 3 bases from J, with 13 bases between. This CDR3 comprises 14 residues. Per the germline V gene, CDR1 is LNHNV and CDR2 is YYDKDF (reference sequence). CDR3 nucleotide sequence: TGTGCCACCAGCCTCAACCCGGAGGACACTGAAGCTTTCTTT. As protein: CATSLNPEDTEAFF.

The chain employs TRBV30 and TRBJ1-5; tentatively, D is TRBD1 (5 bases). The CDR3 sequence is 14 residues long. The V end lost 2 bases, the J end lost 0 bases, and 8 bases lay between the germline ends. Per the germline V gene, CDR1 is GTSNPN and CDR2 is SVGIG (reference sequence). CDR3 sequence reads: CAWSLGDSNQPQHF. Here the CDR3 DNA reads TGTGCCTGGAGTTTGGGGGATAGCAATCAGCCCCAGCATTTT.

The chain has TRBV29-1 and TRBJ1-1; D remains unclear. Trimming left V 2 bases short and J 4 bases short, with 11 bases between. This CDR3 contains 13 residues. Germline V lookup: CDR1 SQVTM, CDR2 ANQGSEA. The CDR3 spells CSVETRATTEAFF. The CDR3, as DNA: TGCAGCGTTGAAACCCGGGCGACCACTGAAGCTTTCTTT.

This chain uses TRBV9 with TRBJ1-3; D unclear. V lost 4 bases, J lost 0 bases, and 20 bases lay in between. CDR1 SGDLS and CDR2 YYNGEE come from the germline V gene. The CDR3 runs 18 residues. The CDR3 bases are TGTGCCAGCAGCCCGCGGAGCAGCCCCTACGCCTCTGGAAACACCATATATTTT. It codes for CASSPRSSPYASGNTIYF. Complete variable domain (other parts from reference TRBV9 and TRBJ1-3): DSGVTQTPKHLITATGQRVTLRCSPRSGDLSVYWYQQSLDQGLQFLIQYYNGEERAKGNILERFSAQQFPDLHSELNLSSLELGDSALYFCASSPRSSPYASGNTIYFGEGSWLTVV.

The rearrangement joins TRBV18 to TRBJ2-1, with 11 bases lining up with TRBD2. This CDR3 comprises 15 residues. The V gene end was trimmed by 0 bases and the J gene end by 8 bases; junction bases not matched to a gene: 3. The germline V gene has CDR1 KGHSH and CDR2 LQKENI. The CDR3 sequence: CASSPPLAGAHEQFF. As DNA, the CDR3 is TGTGCCAGCTCACCACCACTAGCGGGAGCGCATGAGCAGTTCTTC.

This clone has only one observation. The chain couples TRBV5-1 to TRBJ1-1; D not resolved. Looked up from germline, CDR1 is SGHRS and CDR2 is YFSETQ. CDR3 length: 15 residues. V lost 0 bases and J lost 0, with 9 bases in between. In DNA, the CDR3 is TGCGCCAGCAGCTTGGCGACGGGCATGAACACTGAAGCTTTCTTT. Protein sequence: CASSLATGMNTEAFF.

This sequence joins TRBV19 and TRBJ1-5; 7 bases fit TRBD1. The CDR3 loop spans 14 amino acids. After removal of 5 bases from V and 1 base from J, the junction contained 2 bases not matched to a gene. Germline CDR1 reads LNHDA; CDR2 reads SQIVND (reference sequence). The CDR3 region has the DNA TGTGCCAGTAGTGGGACAGTGAGCAATCAGCCCCAGCATTTT. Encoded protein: CASSGTVSNQPQHF.

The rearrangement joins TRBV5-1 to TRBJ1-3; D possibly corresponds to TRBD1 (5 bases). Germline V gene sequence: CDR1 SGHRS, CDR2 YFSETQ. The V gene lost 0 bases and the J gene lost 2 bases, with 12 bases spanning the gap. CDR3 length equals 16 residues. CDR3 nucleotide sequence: TGCGCCAGCAGCTTGGCGACCGGGGCCGCTGGAAACACCATATATTTT. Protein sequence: CASSLATGAAGNTIYF.

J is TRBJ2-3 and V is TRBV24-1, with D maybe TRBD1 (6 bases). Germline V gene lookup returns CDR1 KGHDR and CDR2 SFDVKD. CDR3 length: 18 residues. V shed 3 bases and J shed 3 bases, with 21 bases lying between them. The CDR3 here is CATSDPTATGTWTDTQYF. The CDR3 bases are TGTGCCACCAGTGATCCAACGGCTACAGGGACATGGACAGATACGCAGTATTTT.

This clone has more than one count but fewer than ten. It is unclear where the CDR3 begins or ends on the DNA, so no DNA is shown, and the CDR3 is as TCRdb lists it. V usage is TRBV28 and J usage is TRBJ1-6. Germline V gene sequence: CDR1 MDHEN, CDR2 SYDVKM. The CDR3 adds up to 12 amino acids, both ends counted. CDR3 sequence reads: CASSTSARGIHF.

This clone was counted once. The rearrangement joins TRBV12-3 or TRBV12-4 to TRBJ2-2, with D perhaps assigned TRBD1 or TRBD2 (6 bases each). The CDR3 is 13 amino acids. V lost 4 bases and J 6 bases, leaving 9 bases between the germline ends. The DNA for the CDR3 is TGTGCCAGCAGTTGGGGGGCCGCCGGGGAGCTGTTTTTT. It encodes CASSWGAAGELFF.

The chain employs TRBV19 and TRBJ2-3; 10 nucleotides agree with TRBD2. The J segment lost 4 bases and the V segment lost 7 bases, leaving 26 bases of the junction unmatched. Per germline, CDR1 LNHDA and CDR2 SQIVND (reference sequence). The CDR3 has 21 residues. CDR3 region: CASTMGMWGASGSICADTQYF. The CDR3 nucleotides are TGTGCCAGTACCATGGGGATGTGGGGGGCTAGCGGGAGTATCTGCGCAGATACGCAGTATTTT.

This chain's CDR3 is CASGEEWGSEQYF. CDR3 nucleotides: TGTGCCAGCGGAGAGGAGTGGGGCTCCGAGCAGTACTTC. The chain couples TRBV9 to TRBJ2-7; a weak D match, TRBD1 (5 bases). In germline, CDR1 is SGDLS, CDR2 YYNGEE. V was pared by 7 bases and J by 6 bases, with 17 bases between. This CDR3 is built from 13 residues.

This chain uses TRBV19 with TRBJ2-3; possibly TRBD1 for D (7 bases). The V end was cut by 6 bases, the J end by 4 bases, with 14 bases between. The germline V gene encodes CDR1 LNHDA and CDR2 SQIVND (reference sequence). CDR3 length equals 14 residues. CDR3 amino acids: CASSRQGGSDTQYF. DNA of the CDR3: TGTGCCAGTAGCCGTCAGGGGGGCTCAGATACGCAGTATTTT.

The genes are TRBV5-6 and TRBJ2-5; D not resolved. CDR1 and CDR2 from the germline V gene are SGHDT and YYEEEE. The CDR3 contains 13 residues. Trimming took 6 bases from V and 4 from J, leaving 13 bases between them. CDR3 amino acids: CASMRRLGETQYF. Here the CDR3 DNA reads TGTGCCAGCATGCGTCGCCTGGGAGAGACCCAGTACTTC.

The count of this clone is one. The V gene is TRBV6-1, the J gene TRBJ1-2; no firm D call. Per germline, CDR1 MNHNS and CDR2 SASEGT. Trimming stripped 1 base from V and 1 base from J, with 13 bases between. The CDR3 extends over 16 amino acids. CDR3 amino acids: CASSEGEGPYNYGYTF. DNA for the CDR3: TGTGCCAGCAGTGAAGGAGAGGGCCCTTATAACTATGGCTACACCTTC.

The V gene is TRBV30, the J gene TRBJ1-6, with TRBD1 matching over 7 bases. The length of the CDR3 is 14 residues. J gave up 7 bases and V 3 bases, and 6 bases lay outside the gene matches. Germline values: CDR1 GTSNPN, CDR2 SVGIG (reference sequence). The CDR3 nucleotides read TGTGCCTGGAGCCAGGGGGGGGCAAATTCACCCCTCCACTTT. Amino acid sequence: CAWSQGGANSPLHF.

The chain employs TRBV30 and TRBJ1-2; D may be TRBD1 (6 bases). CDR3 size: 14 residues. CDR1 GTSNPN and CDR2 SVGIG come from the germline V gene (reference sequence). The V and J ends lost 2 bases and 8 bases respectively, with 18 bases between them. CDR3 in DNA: TGTGCCTGGAGTAGGGGCATCCAGGGGCAAGGCTACACCTTC. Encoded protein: CAWSRGIQGQGYTF.

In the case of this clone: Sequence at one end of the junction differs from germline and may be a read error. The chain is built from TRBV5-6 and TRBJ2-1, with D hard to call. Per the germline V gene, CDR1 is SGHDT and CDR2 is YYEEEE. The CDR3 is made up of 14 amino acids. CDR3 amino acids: CASSLRGAYNGQFF. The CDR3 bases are TGTGCCAGCAGCTTAAGAGGAGCTTACAATGGGCAGTTCTTC.